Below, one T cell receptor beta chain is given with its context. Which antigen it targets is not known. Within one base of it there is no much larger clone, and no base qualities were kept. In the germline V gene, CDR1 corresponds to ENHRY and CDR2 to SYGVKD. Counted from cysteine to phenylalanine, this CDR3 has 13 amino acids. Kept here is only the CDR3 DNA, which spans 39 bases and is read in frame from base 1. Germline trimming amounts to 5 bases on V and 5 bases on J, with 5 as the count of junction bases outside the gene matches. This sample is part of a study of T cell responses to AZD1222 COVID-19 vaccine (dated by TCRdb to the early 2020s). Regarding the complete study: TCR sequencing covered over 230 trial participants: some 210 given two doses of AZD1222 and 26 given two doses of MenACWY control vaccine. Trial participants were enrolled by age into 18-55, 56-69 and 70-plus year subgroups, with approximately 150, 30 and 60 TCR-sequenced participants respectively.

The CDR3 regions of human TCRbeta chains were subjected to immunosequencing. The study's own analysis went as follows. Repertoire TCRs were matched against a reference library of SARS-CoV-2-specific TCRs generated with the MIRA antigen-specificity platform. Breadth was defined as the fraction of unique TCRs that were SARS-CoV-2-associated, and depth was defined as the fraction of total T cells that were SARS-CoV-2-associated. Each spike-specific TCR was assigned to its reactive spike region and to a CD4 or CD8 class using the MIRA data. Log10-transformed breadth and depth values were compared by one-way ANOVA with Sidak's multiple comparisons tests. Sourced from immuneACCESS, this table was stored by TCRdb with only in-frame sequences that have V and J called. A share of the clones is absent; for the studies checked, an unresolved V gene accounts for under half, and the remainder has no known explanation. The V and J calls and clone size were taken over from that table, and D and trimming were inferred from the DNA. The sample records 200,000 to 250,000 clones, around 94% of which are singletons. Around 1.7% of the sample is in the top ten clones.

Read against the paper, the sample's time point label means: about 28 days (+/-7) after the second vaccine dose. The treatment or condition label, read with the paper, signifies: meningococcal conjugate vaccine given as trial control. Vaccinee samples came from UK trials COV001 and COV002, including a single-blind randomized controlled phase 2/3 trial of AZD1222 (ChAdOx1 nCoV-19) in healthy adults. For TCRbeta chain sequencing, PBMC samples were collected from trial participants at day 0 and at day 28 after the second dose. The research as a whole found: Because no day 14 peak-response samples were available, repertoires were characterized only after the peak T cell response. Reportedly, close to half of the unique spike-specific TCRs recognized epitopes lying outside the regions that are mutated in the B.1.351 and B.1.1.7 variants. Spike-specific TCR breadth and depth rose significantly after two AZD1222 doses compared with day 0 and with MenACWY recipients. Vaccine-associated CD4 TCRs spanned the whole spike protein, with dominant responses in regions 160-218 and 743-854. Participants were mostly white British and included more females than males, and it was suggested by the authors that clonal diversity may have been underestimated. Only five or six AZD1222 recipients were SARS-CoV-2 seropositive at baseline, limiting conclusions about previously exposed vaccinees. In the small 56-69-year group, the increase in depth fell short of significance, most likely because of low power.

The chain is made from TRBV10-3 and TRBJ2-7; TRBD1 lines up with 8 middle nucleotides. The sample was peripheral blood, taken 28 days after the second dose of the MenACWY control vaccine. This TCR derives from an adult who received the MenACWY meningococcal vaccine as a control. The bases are TGTGCCATCAGTCAGGGGGCGAAGGACGAGCAGTACTTC. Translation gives CAISQGAKDEQYF.